Listed here are 26 T cell receptor beta chains from one sample, sequenced in a study of CD8+CD57+ T cells in acquired aplastic anemia. The sequenced patients had an expansion of CD8+CD57+ cells seen by flow cytometry. The use of genomic DNA as template underpinned the TCR beta VDJ and CDR3 profiling. In TCRdb, the reads were re-called with MiXCR into one record per CDR3 protein. Here the sample spans fewer than 300,000 distinct CDR3 sequences, less than 85% being singletons. What was sequenced was sorted CD4+, CD8+, or CD8+CD57+ T cells (not recorded which) from PBMCs. The receptors originated from a human donor with aplastic anemia.

The chain links TRBV7-3 to TRBJ2-7; possibly TRBD1 for D (7 bases). In germline, CDR1 is SGHTA, CDR2 FQGTGA. V lost 3 bases and J lost 4, with 25 bases in between. This CDR3 has 18 amino acids. In DNA, the CDR3 is TGTGCCAGCAGCTTCAGCGGAGGCGGGACAGATACGCAGTACGAGCAGTACGTC. Translated, it gives CASSFSGGGTDTQYEQYV.

V gene TRBV7-8 combines with J gene TRBJ2-5, with 8 bases that match TRBD2. The CDR3 spans 15 residues. V lost 2 bases, J lost 14 bases, and 16 bases stayed unmatched. Looked up from germline, CDR1 is SGHVS and CDR2 is FQNEAQ. In nucleotides, the CDR3 is TGTGCCAGCAGCTTATCGGGAGGGCCCGGGGAGCAGCATTACTTC. Amino acids: CASSLSGGPGEQHYF.

This clonotype appeared once. One end of the junction does not line up with germline, which may come from a read error. CDR3 bases: TGTGCCAGCCGCTTGGCAGGGGACGCCGACTACTTC. It is translated as CASRLAGDADYF. The chain has TRBV7-2 and TRBJ2-5, with D perhaps TRBD1 (6 bases). The CDR3 runs 12 residues. CDR1 and CDR2 from the germline V gene are SGHTA and FQGNSA. Using reference TRBV7-2 and TRBJ2-5 for the parts outside the CDR3, the full variable domain is GAGVSQSPSNKVTEKGKDVELRCDPISGHTALYWYRQSLGQGLEFLIYFQGNSAPDKSGLPSDRFSAERTGGSVSTLTIQRTQQEDSAVYLCASRLAGDADYFGPGTRLLVL.

V and J are TRBV4-2 and TRBJ1-6; unclear D gene. CDR3 length: 16 amino acids. V was clipped by 0 bases and J by 0 bases, with 6 bases between them. The germline V gene has CDR1 LGHNA and CDR2 YNFKEQ. As DNA, the CDR3 is TGTGCCAGCAGCCAAGAGAAGGACTCCTATAATTCACCCCTCCACTTT. This codes for CASSQEKDSYNSPLHF.

The CDR3 is CASSFHRGGGGDEQFF. CDR3 bases: TGTGCCAGCAGCTTTCATCGAGGCGGGGGGGGCGATGAGCAGTTCTTC. This chain links TRBV7-8 with TRBJ2-1; 9 bases map to TRBD2. Trimming took 3 bases from V and 8 from J; bases not matched to a gene: 11. This CDR3 comprises 16 residues. Germline V lookup: CDR1 SGHVS, CDR2 FQNEAQ.

This clonotype was seen repeatedly, ten times or more. The chain combines TRBV7-8 with TRBJ1-4, with D unresolved. Germline CDR1 and CDR2: SGHVS and FQNEAQ. The CDR3 extends over 14 amino acids. The ends were cut back, 0 bases at V and 7 bases at J, with 9 bases in the middle. The CDR3 nucleotides read TGTGCCAGCAGCTTAGCATCCAATACTGAAAAACTGTTTTTT. Residues: CASSLASNTEKLFF.

This clonotype has a count of ten or more. The rearrangement links TRBV7-8 to TRBJ2-3; D remains ambiguous. From germline, CDR1 is SGHVS and CDR2 FQNEAQ. V lost 0 bases and J 6 bases, leaving 10 bases between the germline ends. The CDR3 is made up of 14 amino acids. Here the CDR3 reads CASSLAGSSDTQYF. DNA for the CDR3: TGTGCCAGCAGCTTAGCGGGTAGCTCCGATACGCAGTATTTT.

This clonotype was recorded at least ten times. The rearrangement joins TRBV9 to TRBJ2-1; TRBD2 agrees at 7 bases. With 0 bases clipped from V and 8 bases from J, the junction kept 5 bases outside the gene matches. This CDR3 is 14 amino acids long. In germline, CDR1 is SGDLS, CDR2 YYNGEE. The DNA for the CDR3 is TGTGCCAGCAGCGTAGGGGCGGGAGTTGATGAGCAGTTCTTC. This translates into CASSVGAGVDEQFF.

The V gene is TRBV7-8, the J gene TRBJ1-2, with D possibly being TRBD1 (6 bases). V gave up 3 bases and J gave up 10 bases, with 21 bases separating them. The germline V gene has CDR1 SGHVS and CDR2 FQNEAQ. This CDR3 has 15 residues. The CDR3 loop is CASSLTGGPDNHYTF. The CDR3 DNA reads TGTGCCAGCAGCTTGACGGGGGGCCCCGATAATCACTACACCTTC.

This clonotype was seen repeatedly, ten times or more. J is TRBJ2-7 and V is TRBV7-9; TRBD2 matches 10 bases. Unmatched junction bases numbered 15, after V lost 3 bases and J lost 4 bases. The length of the CDR3 is 18 residues. From germline, CDR1 is SEHNR and CDR2 FQNEAQ (reference sequence). CDR3 protein: CASSFQRSGGADEYEQYV. CDR3 sequence (DNA): TGTGCCAGCAGCTTTCAAAGAAGCGGGGGGGCCGATGAGTACGAGCAGTACGTC.

The chain has TRBV2 and TRBJ2-5, with D tentatively TRBD2 (5 bases). This CDR3 has 14 residues. Germline-derived CDR1 and CDR2 are SNHLY and FYNNEI. V was shortened by 10 bases and J by 5 bases, with 20 bases between the two germline ends. The CDR3 here is CATRSGATHETQYF. The DNA of the CDR3 is TGTGCCACCAGGAGCGGCGCCACCCATGAGACCCAGTACTTC.

This clonotype was detected only once. Relative to the germline gene, one junction end is altered; a read error may explain this. The chain recombines TRBV7-2 with TRBJ2-3; TRBD2 matches 7 bases. In germline, CDR1 is SGHTA, CDR2 FQGNSA. The CDR3 covers 13 residues. CDR3 region: CASSVAGRPDTQF. The CDR3 DNA is TGTGCCAGCAGCGTAGCGGGCAGACCCGATACGCAGTTT. Full variable domain (rest looked up from reference TRBV7-2 and TRBJ2-3): GAGVSQSPSNKVTEKGKDVELRCDPISGHTALYWYRQSLGQGLEFLIYFQGNSAPDKSGLPSDRFSAERTGGSVSTLTIQRTQQEDSAVYLCASSVAGRPDTQFGPGTRLTVL.

The chain carries TRBV9 and TRBJ2-3; 12 bases match TRBD2. J lost 4 bases, V lost 0 bases, and 6 bases had no gene match. This CDR3 is built from 17 residues. CDR1 is SGDLS and CDR2 is YYNGEE in the germline V gene. CDR3 loop: CASSVVPSGRGADTQYF. The CDR3 bases are TGTGCCAGCAGCGTAGTCCCTAGCGGGAGGGGCGCAGATACGCAGTATTTT.

The chain employs TRBV5-6 and TRBJ2-5; the D is unclear. The CDR3 totals 14 residues. V dropped 0 bases and J dropped 1 base, with 7 bases sitting between them. CDR1 and CDR2 (germline): SGHDT, YYEEEE. DNA of the CDR3: TGTGCCAGCAGCTTGGCCACGAGCCAAGAGACCCAGTACTTC. Residues: CASSLATSQETQYF.

Regarding this clonotype: At one end the junction does not follow the germline gene, possibly because of a read error. This rearrangement joins TRBV27 to TRBJ1-1, with D unclear. The CDR3 totals 14 residues. Germline loops: CDR1 MNHEY, CDR2 SMNVEV (reference sequence). The CDR3 here is CASSVGGQFTEPFF. The CDR3 bases are TGTGCCAGCAGCGTTGGTGGGCAGTTCACCGAGCCGTTCTTC.

This clonotype was found once. A read error is likely, as this CDR3 ends without the conserved phenylalanine or tryptophan. No DNA is shown, since the ends of the CDR3 on it are uncertain; the CDR3 is the one TCRdb lists. The rearrangement uses TRBV7-2 and TRBJ2-3; the table's D call of TRBD1 was not tested on the DNA. Germline V gives CDR1 SGHTA, CDR2 FQGNSA. Both ends counted, the CDR3 spans 13 residues. CDR3 residues: CASSHAGPMTTEA.

The chain is built from TRBV7-9 and TRBJ2-7; possibly TRBD2 for D (6 bases). The germline V gene encodes CDR1 SEHNR and CDR2 FQNEAQ (reference sequence). With 5 bases removed from V and 7 bases from J, the gap between germline ends came to 18 bases. CDR3 length: 14 amino acids. The CDR3 coding sequence is TGTGCCAGCAGCCCGGGAGTAGTGGACTGGGAGCAGTACTTC. As protein: CASSPGVVDWEQYF. Together with reference TRBV7-9 and TRBJ2-7, the CDR3 gives the full variable domain: DTGVSQNPRHKITKRGQNVTFRCDPISEHNRLYWYRQTLGQGPEFLTYFQNEAQLEKSRLLSDRFSAERPKGSFSTLEIQRTEQGDSAMYLCASSPGVVDWEQYFGPGTRLTVT.

Points on this clonotype: At one end, the junction sequence differs from germline, possibly due to a read error. This chain links TRBV7-8 with TRBJ1-6; TRBD1 might be the D (6 bases). CDR3 length equals 14 residues. CDR1 is SGHVS, CDR2 FQNEAQ, per germline. CDR3 DNA sequence: TGTGCCAGCAGTGTAGGCGGACAGAGCACAGACCTCCAGTTT. Its translation is CASSVGGQSTDLQF.

The rearrangement uses TRBV6-1 and TRBJ2-7, with a tentative D call TRBD1 (5 bases). The CDR3 runs to 14 residues. Germline-derived CDR1 and CDR2 are MNHNS and SASEGT. The V end was cut by 1 base, the J end by 4 bases, with 11 bases between. CDR3 bases: TGTGCCAGCAGTGAAGTGCAGGGTTATTACGAGCAGTACGTC. This codes for CASSEVQGYYEQYV.

V is TRBV9 and J is TRBJ1-4; D gene unclear. V gave up 4 bases and J gave up 14 bases, with 24 bases separating them. CDR3 length: 15 amino acids. Germline V gene lookup returns CDR1 SGDLS and CDR2 YYNGEE. CDR3: CASSTTVSSYNKLFF. DNA of the CDR3: TGTGCCAGCAGCACCACGGTGAGCTCCTACAATAAGCTGTTTTTT.

In regard to this clonotype: The junction departs from the called germline gene at one end, perhaps through a read error. The genes are TRBV7-2 and TRBJ1-6; no definite D call. The CDR3 totals 16 residues. In germline, CDR1 is SGHTA, CDR2 FQGNSA. The CDR3: CASSSDTAFTDSPLHF. DNA of the CDR3: TGTGCCAGCAGCTCCGACACGGCCTTCACTGATTCGCCCCTCCACTTT.

The CDR3 nucleotides read TGTGCCAGCAGCTTAGTACCCGGGGGGCTGGTTTTGCGATATTTT. This codes for CASSLVPGGLVLRYF. The V gene is TRBV7-9, the J gene TRBJ2-3, with a weak D call TRBD2 (7 bases). This CDR3 contains 15 residues. Trimming cost V 1 base and J 15 bases, with 23 bases left between them. Per germline, CDR1 SEHNR and CDR2 FQNEAQ (reference sequence).

This CDR3 reads CASSLVPGELSFGQFF. As DNA, the CDR3 is TGTGCCAGCAGCTTAGTACCCGGGGAGCTGAGTTTTGGGCAGTTCTTC. This chain joins TRBV7-9 and TRBJ2-1, with a possible D match to TRBD2 (5 bases). The CDR3 has 16 amino acids. The germline CDR1 and CDR2 sequences are SEHNR and FQNEAQ (reference sequence). V was shortened by 1 base and J by 12 bases, with 22 bases between the two germline ends.

The chain links TRBV9 to TRBJ2-3; D may match TRBD1 or TRBD2 (5 bases each). This CDR3 comprises 13 residues. Germline assignment: CDR1 SGDLS and CDR2 YYNGEE. V lost 2 bases to trimming and J lost 15 bases, with 19 bases between them. This CDR3 is CASSVGATAQHYF. The CDR3 coding sequence is TGTGCCAGCAGCGTCGGGGCCACAGCTCAGCATTATTTT.

Of note for this clonotype: The germline gene is not matched at one end of the junction; a read error may be the cause. The V and J genes are TRBV7-8 and TRBJ2-3; D perhaps matches TRBD2 (5 bases). CDR3 length equals 13 residues. Germline values: CDR1 SGHVS, CDR2 FQNEAQ. The DNA for the CDR3 is TGTGCCAGCAGGTACGCGGGCGCAGACACGCAGCAGTTT. Residues: CASRYAGADTQQF.

Concerning this clonotype: At one of its ends the junction is not consistent with the germline gene, which may arise from a read error. CDR3 nucleotide sequence: TGTGCCACCTTGGCAGGCGGCAGCGGGGAGCTGCTGTTT. Translated, it gives CATLAGGSGELLF. V usage is TRBV24-1 and J usage is TRBJ2-2; 7 bases are shared with TRBD2. This CDR3 has 13 amino acids. CDR1 and CDR2 from the germline V gene are KGHDR and SFDVKD.